Sequencing of this T cell receptor (beta chain) was carried out in a study of regulatory T cells in long-lasting Graves disease. Study conclusions and caveats: Preferential use of TRBV28, TRBJ1-2 and TRBJ2-5 was seen in persistent disease.

The time point denotes: newly diagnosed GD, antithyroid drugs for less than 3 months. Construction of the TCR library relied on RNA isolated from PBMCs. At least ten counts were recorded for this clonotype. Its antigen is still unknown. Arm-PCR of CDR3 regions and iRepertoire HTBI primers were the basis on which TCR beta libraries were built. As originally analysed: Spanning all samples, the identified segments comprised around 62 TRBV and approximately 14 TRBJ. TCRdb itself ran the multiplex PCR reads through MiXCR, one entry per CDR3 protein. TCRdb's processing, not the authors' own work, is the source of the V and J calls. The profile shows 300,000 to 400,000 distinct CDR3 sequences, roughly a sixth of them singletons. CDR1 MNHEY and CDR2 SVGEGT come from the germline V gene. The CDR3 is 14 residues long. Trimming took 7 bases from V and 0 from J, leaving 10 bases between them. The same sample was also used in a study of T cells in Graves' hyperthyroidism and ophthalmopathy. Turning to that study: Absent ophthalmopathy progression within 18 months defined stable Graves' hyperthyroidism.

The specimen was peripheral blood mononuclear cells (PBMCs), collected at new diagnosis, from a patient treated with antithyroid drugs. This sequence was found in a middle-aged man with Graves disease. The chain recombines TRBV6-2 or TRBV6-3 with TRBJ1-5; D is undetermined. The CDR3, as DNA: TGTGCCAGCAATCTTAGGTTTAGCAATCAGCCCCAGCATTTT. This codes for CASNLRFSNQPQHF.